This TCR beta chain originates from a study of tissue T cells after allogeneic stem cell transplantation. Findings and caveats of the study: TCR repertoires tracked anatomic similarity, regardless of disease or transplant status.

This CDR3 has 13 amino acids. Germline assignment: CDR1 GTSNPN and CDR2 SVGIG (reference sequence). V lost 6 bases to trimming and J lost 2 bases, with 13 bases between them. The repertoire was sequenced with immunoSEQ multiplex PCR; TCRdb's copy has only in-frame clones and lacks some. This table has roughly 4,500 clones, roughly 66% appearing once. The table lists this clone with a count of one. Its antigen is not identified. Sample: left colon tissue, taken at autopsy. V is TRBV30 and J is TRBJ1-2; maybe TRBD1 (5 bases). This receptor was taken from a male donor older than 55 with lung cancer. This CDR3 reads CACGQGWNYGYTF. The CDR3 bases are TGTGCCTGCGGGCAGGGATGGAACTATGGCTACACCTTC. Complete variable domain (other parts from reference TRBV30 and TRBJ1-2): SQTIHQWPATLVQPVGSPLSLECTVEGTSNPNLYWYRQAAGRGLQLLFYSVGIGQISSEVPQNLSASRPQDRQFILSSKKLLLSDSGFYLCACGQGWNYGYTFGSGTRLTVV.